A selection of T cell receptor beta chains follows, all from one sample in a study of blood T cell repertoires in COVID-19. The repertoire was sequenced with immunoSEQ multiplex PCR; TCRdb's copy has only in-frame clones and lacks some. The sample comprises about 350,000 clones, 87% of which are singletons, and over 6% rests with the top ten. The source material was peripheral blood. Receptor source: a woman aged 50 to 60 with COVID-19, enrolled during active disease. Both conserved end residues are part of each CDR3. D genes are given only for firm matches. Not all rows give a size; the values are once, few, many and, for expanded clones, a class.

>once|TRBJ1-2|TRBV19|TRBD1
CASSIRTGAGDYGYTF
TGTGCCAGTAGTATCCGAACAGGGGCCGGTGACTATGGCTACACCTTC
>-|TRBJ2-7|TRBV7-9|-
CASSLVRVQTYEQYF
TGTGCCAGCAGCTTAGTACGGGTGCAAACCTACGAGCAGTACTTC
>-|TRBJ1-6|TRBV27|-
CASRNRAPTNSPLHF
TGTGCCAGCAGAAACAGGGCCCCGACTAATTCACCCCTCCACTTT
>-|TRBJ2-3|TRBV29-1|-
CSVVWGGRTDTQYF
TGCAGCGTGGTTTGGGGCGGCCGCACAGATACGCAGTATTTT
>-|TRBJ2-3|TRBV30|TRBD1
CAWDRGPTDTQYF
TGTGCCTGGGACAGGGGGCCGACAGATACGCAGTATTTT
>-|TRBJ2-1|TRBV10-3|-
CASATGNEQFF
TGTGCCAGTGCGACGGGGAATGAGCAGTTCTTC
>-|TRBJ1-1|TRBV10-1|-
CASSLSGGTEAFF
TGCGCCAGCAGTTTGAGTGGAGGAACTGAAGCTTTCTTT
>-|TRBJ2-1|TRBV24-1|TRBD2
CATSDRLAGYNEQFF
TGTGCCACCAGTGATCGACTAGCGGGATACAATGAGCAGTTCTTC
>-|TRBJ1-2|TRBV28|TRBD1
CASSYGTGTNYGYTF
TGTGCCAGCAGTTACGGGACAGGGACTAACTATGGCTACACCTTC
>-|TRBJ1-2|TRBV18|-
CASSPGAPSYYGYTF
TGTGCCAGCTCACCGGGGGCCCCGTCCTACTATGGCTACACCTTC
>-|TRBJ2-7|TRBV5-1|-
CASSGGTAYEQYF
TGCGCCAGCAGCGGAGGGACAGCCTACGAGCAGTACTTC
>-|TRBJ1-6|TRBV11-2|TRBD1
CASSYLDRGQNSPLHF
TGTGCCAGCAGCTATTTGGACAGGGGGCAGAATTCACCCCTCCACTTT
>once|TRBJ2-2|TRBV7-3|TRBD1
CASSPGQGAAGELFF
TGTGCCAGCAGCCCGGGACAGGGGGCGGCCGGGGAGCTGTTTTTT
>-|TRBJ2-1|TRBV7-2|TRBD2
CASSFRTSGIDEQFF
TGTGCCAGCAGCTTCCGGACTAGCGGGATTGATGAGCAGTTCTTC
>-|TRBJ1-1|TRBV6-5|-
CASSYLDRNTEAFF
TGTGCCAGCAGTTACCTAGACAGGAACACTGAAGCTTTCTTT
>-|TRBJ2-7|TRBV5-1|TRBD2
CASSPGLAGRHEQYF
TGCGCCAGCAGCCCGGGACTAGCGGGCCGCCACGAGCAGTACTTC
>-|TRBJ2-5|TRBV7-6|-
CASSLVKSRSGGETQYF
TGTGCCAGCAGCTTAGTCAAATCACGTAGCGGAGGAGAGACCCAGTACTTC
>-|TRBJ2-7|TRBV10-3|TRBD1
CAILGTGGEQYF
TGTGCCATCCTTGGGACAGGGGGCGAGCAGTACTTC
>-|TRBJ1-4|TRBV13|-
CASSSRDTDNEKLFF
TGTGCCAGCAGCAGCCGGGACACGGATAATGAAAAACTGTTTTTT
>-|TRBJ2-6|TRBV5-4|TRBD2
CASSWGLAGGPDGINVLTF
TGTGCCAGCAGCTGGGGACTAGCGGGAGGCCCAGATGGAATCAACGTCCTGACTTTC
>-|TRBJ2-7|TRBV7-9|TRBD2
CASSLGLRGREDSYEQYF
TGTGCCAGCAGCTTAGGCCTCCGAGGGCGGGAGGACTCCTACGAGCAGTACTTC
>-|TRBJ2-1|TRBV5-1|TRBD1
CASSTDRGNNEQFF
TGCGCCAGCAGCACAGACAGGGGGAACAATGAGCAGTTCTTC
>-|TRBJ2-3|TRBV7-2|TRBD2
CASSLGGRETDTQYF
TGTGCCAGCAGCTTAGGAGGGAGGGAGACAGATACGCAGTATTTT
>-|TRBJ1-4|TRBV30|-
CAWSVQLGRAYEKLFF
TGTGCCTGGAGTGTACAATTAGGGAGAGCTTATGAAAAACTGTTTTTT
>-|TRBJ2-2|TRBV7-6|-
CASSLGWFGGPNTGELFF
TGTGCCAGCAGCTTAGGATGGTTTGGCGGGCCGAACACCGGGGAGCTGTTTTTT
>-|TRBJ2-2|TRBV19|TRBD2
CASSHKGLDTGELFF
TGTGCCAGTAGTCATAAGGGACTAGACACCGGGGAGCTGTTTTTT
>-|TRBJ2-1|TRBV7-2|TRBD2
CASSGGGGLARSGEQFF
TGTGCCAGCAGCGGAGGGGGTGGACTAGCGAGATCGGGTGAGCAGTTCTTC
>once|TRBJ2-5|TRBV6-2/TRBV6-3|-
CASSYKQTQYF
TGTGCCAGCAGTTACAAGCAGACCCAGTACTTC
>-|TRBJ1-2|TRBV7-9|-
CASSLLGYTF
TGTGCCAGCAGCCTCCTTGGCTACACCTTC
>-|TRBJ2-7|TRBV20-1|-
CSASFGYEQYF
TGCAGTGCTAGCTTCGGGTACGAGCAGTACTTC
>once|TRBJ2-3|TRBV20-1|-
CSGHHTDTQYF
TGCAGTGGACATCACACAGATACGCAGTATTTT
>-|TRBJ2-7|TRBV10-1|TRBD2
CATRSGNREYF
TGCGCCACACGAAGCGGGAATAGGGAGTACTTC
>-|TRBJ1-5|TRBV19|-
CASSIEHRGGNQPQHF
TGTGCCAGTAGTATAGAACATAGGGGTGGCAATCAGCCCCAGCATTTT
>-|TRBJ1-1|TRBV6-2/TRBV6-3|TRBD1
CASSHRGDTEAFF
TGTGCCAGCAGTCACAGGGGAGACACTGAAGCTTTCTTT
>-|TRBJ1-1|TRBV14|-
CASSIGVVTEAFF
TGTGCCAGCAGCATAGGGGTAGTCACTGAAGCTTTCTTT
>once|TRBJ2-7|TRBV19|-
CASSIRGGEQYF
TGTGCCAGTAGTATTAGGGGTGGCGAGCAGTACTTC
>-|TRBJ2-1|TRBV3-1/TRBV3-2|TRBD2
CASRDSSGWGDEQFF
TGTGCCAGCAGGGATTCTAGCGGGTGGGGGGATGAGCAGTTCTTC
>-|TRBJ1-3|TRBV7-2|-
CASSPSDSSGNTIYF
TGTGCCAGCAGCCCATCGGACAGCTCTGGAAACACCATATATTTT
>-|TRBJ2-1|TRBV5-1|-
CASSLVTGGDNEQFF
TGCGCCAGCAGCTTGGTTACAGGGGGGGACAATGAGCAGTTCTTC
>-|TRBJ1-2|TRBV6-6|-
CASSPGTSGHGYTF
TGTGCCAGCAGTCCAGGGACATCGGGGCATGGCTACACCTTC
>-|TRBJ2-2|TRBV24-1|-
CATSDLTRLLGPYIRELFF
TGTGCCACCAGTGATTTGACCCGTCTGCTGGGCCCCTATATCCGGGAGCTGTTTTTT
>-|TRBJ1-3|TRBV3-1/TRBV3-2|-
CASSPPGRNTIYF
TGTGCCAGCAGCCCCCCCGGGAGAAACACCATATATTTT
>-|TRBJ2-1|TRBV6-5|TRBD2
CASTSGSIGDEQFF
TGTGCCAGCACTAGCGGGAGTATAGGGGATGAGCAGTTCTTC
>-|TRBJ1-2|TRBV6-5|-
CASRWDYGYTF
TGTGCCTCCAGGTGGGACTATGGCTACACCTTC
>once|TRBJ2-7|TRBV4-1|TRBD1
CASSLDRGDEQYF
TGCGCCAGCAGCCTGGACAGGGGAGACGAGCAGTACTTC
>-|TRBJ2-1|TRBV7-2|-
CASSLKASLNEQFF
TGTGCCAGCAGCTTGAAGGCTAGCTTGAATGAGCAGTTCTTC
>-|TRBJ2-1|TRBV2|-
CASILDRRNEQFF
TGTGCCAGTATCCTCGACAGGCGCAATGAGCAGTTCTTC
>-|TRBJ1-2|TRBV6-6|TRBD1
CASSRSGTDSNYGYTF
TGTGCCAGCAGTCGATCCGGGACAGACTCTAACTATGGCTACACCTTC
>-|TRBJ2-7|TRBV9|TRBD2
CASSVGLAGDYEQYF
TGTGCCAGCAGCGTAGGGCTAGCGGGAGACTACGAGCAGTACTTC
>-|TRBJ2-7|TRBV18|TRBD1
CASSPTSGTVYEQYF
TGTGCCAGCTCACCAACCTCCGGGACAGTCTACGAGCAGTACTTC